Presented here are 10 T cell receptor beta chains from one specimen sequenced in a study of cytomegalovirus exposure and HLA in healthy donors. Primers: 60 Vbeta forward and 13 Jbeta reverse. Sequencing was performed with immunoSEQ multiplex PCR; in TCRdb, only in-frame clones are kept and a portion is missing. The sample contains about 120,000 clones, roughly 83% of which appear only once. Sequencing was carried out using PBMCs. Every receptor here comes from a man aged 18 to 30 in good health and CMV-seropositive.

The J gene is TRBJ1-6, the V gene TRBV7-9, with TRBD1 as a possible D gene (6 bases). Germline CDR1 reads SEHNR; CDR2 reads FQNEAQ (reference sequence). The CDR3 has 17 residues. V was clipped by 5 bases and J by 9 bases, with 23 bases between them. The CDR3 is CASSNTLGGALGSPLHF. In nucleotides, the CDR3 is TGTGCCAGCAGCAACACACTGGGGGGGGCTCTCGGTTCACCCCTCCACTTT.

CDR3 sequence reads: CASSFGLSYGELFF. DNA of the CDR3: TGTGCCAGCAGCTTCGGACTCTCTTACGGGGAGCTGTTTTTT. This sequence joins TRBV5-4 and TRBJ2-2; maybe TRBD2 (5 bases). The CDR3 extends over 14 amino acids. CDR1 SGHNT and CDR2 YYREEE come from the germline V gene (reference sequence). V dropped 2 bases and J dropped 7 bases, with 12 bases sitting between them.

The rearrangement links TRBV10-2 to TRBJ1-2; D not certain. V was shortened by 8 bases and J by 13 bases, with 23 bases between the two germline ends. CDR1 WSHSY and CDR2 SAAADI come from the germline V gene. This CDR3 is 13 amino acids long. The chain's CDR3 is CASRRKSLEGSTF. CDR3 sequence (DNA): TGCGCCAGCCGGAGGAAGAGCCTCGAGGGATCCACCTTC.

This chain links TRBV13 with TRBJ2-7, with 7 bases fitting TRBD1. Trimming took 5 bases from V and 2 from J; bases not matched to a gene: 6. The CDR3 loop spans 14 amino acids. Germline V lookup: CDR1 PRHDT, CDR2 FYEKMQ (reference sequence). Here the CDR3 DNA reads TGTGCCAGCAGCGGCGCGACAGGGACCTACGAGCAGTACTTC. Amino acid sequence: CASSGATGTYEQYF.

The gene calls are TRBV5-1 and TRBJ2-3; D unclear. Germline values: CDR1 SGHRS, CDR2 YFSETQ. The CDR3 is 12 amino acids. Deletions cut 6 bases from V and 7 bases from J, with 12 bases between. In DNA form, the CDR3 reads TGCGCCAGCAAGCTAGGAGAAAATACGCAGTATTTT. Translated, it gives CASKLGENTQYF.

This clone appeared once. This chain connects TRBV11-2 to TRBJ2-7, with 7 positions matching TRBD1. The CDR3 has 15 residues. Germline V gives CDR1 SGHAT, CDR2 FQNNGV. Germline trimming cut 5 bases from V and 4 bases from J; bases unmatched to any gene: 11. CDR3 amino acids: CASSPLRDSLYEQYF. The CDR3 coding sequence is TGTGCCAGCAGCCCGTTACGGGACAGTTTGTACGAGCAGTACTTC.

V usage is TRBV10-3 and J usage is TRBJ2-3; 11 nucleotides match TRBD1. CDR3 size: 16 residues. V trimming: 6 bases; J trimming: 4 bases; junction bases outside the gene matches: 9. Per the germline V gene, CDR1 is ENHRY and CDR2 is SYGVKD. This CDR3 reads CAISAVPGQGADTQYF. CDR3 nucleotides: TGTGCCATCAGCGCCGTTCCGGGACAGGGGGCAGATACGCAGTATTTT.

This rearrangement joins TRBV6-5 to TRBJ1-2; D perhaps matches TRBD1 (6 bases). The CDR3 totals 15 residues. The germline V gene has CDR1 MNHEY and CDR2 SVGAGI. Trimming took 2 bases from V and 4 from J, leaving 14 bases between them. The CDR3 is CASSYGGGASYGYTF. CDR3 nucleotides: TGTGCCAGCAGTTACGGCGGGGGCGCGTCCTATGGCTACACCTTC.

The gene calls are TRBV2 and TRBJ2-1, with TRBD2 matching over 13 bases. The CDR3 spans 18 residues. The ends lost 2 bases at V and 7 bases at J; junction bases unmatched: 11. Germline V CDR1 and CDR2: SNHLY, FYNNEI. The CDR3 loop is CASSEFGTSGDLGNEQFF. The CDR3 coding sequence is TGTGCCAGCAGTGAATTTGGGACTAGCGGGGATCTTGGAAATGAGCAGTTCTTC.

The chain combines TRBV19 with TRBJ1-1, with TRBD1 matching over 7 bases. V shed 6 bases, J shed 4 bases, and the junction held 5 bases outside the gene matches. This CDR3 is built from 13 residues. The germline CDR1 and CDR2 sequences are LNHDA and SQIVND (reference sequence). The CDR3 region has the DNA TGTGCCAGTAGCCAGGGGGAAATCACTGAAGCTTTCTTT. It codes for CASSQGEITEAFF.